The rows below give T cell receptor beta chains drawn from one sample of a study of cytomegalovirus exposure and HLA in healthy donors. Profiling relied on immunoSEQ multiplex PCR, and the TCRdb table lists in-frame clones only, not all of them. The sample includes about 220,000 clones, approximately 88% of them seen just once. The sequencing sample was made of PBMCs. All receptors derive from a boy aged 2 to 10 in good health and CMV-seronegative. Both conserved end residues are part of each CDR3. Each record gives: J gene, D gene, clone size, V gene, CDR3 protein, CDR3 DNA. The D gene is left open where the match is weak. Only some rows state a clone size, as once, few, many or a class for expanded clones.

j_gene: TRBJ2-1
d_gene: .
abundance: once
v_gene: TRBV2
CDR3aa: CGSEGPEDEQFF
CDR3nt: TGTGGGTCGGAGGGCCCGGAAGATGAGCAGTTCTTC

j_gene: TRBJ1-1
d_gene: TRBD1
abundance: .
v_gene: TRBV4-1
CDR3aa: CASSQDAGGRTEAFF
CDR3nt: TGCGCCAGCAGCCAAGATGCAGGGGGCAGGACTGAAGCTTTCTTT

j_gene: TRBJ2-7
d_gene: .
abundance: .
v_gene: TRBV13
CDR3aa: CASSLIGGVPYEQYF
CDR3nt: TGTGCCAGCAGCTTAATAGGGGGGGTCCCCTACGAGCAGTACTTC

j_gene: TRBJ2-3
d_gene: .
abundance: .
v_gene: TRBV7-9
CDR3aa: CATGEIADTQYF
CDR3nt: TGTGCCACCGGCGAGATAGCGGATACGCAGTATTTT

j_gene: TRBJ2-7
d_gene: TRBD1
abundance: .
v_gene: TRBV6-1
CDR3aa: CASSEGPGQVGTYEQYF
CDR3nt: TGTGCCAGCAGTGAAGGTCCCGGACAGGTAGGGACCTACGAGCAGTACTTC

j_gene: TRBJ1-1
d_gene: .
abundance: .
v_gene: TRBV7-3
CDR3aa: CASSFGANTEAFF
CDR3nt: TGTGCCAGCAGCTTTGGAGCGAACACTGAAGCTTTCTTT

j_gene: TRBJ2-1
d_gene: TRBD2
abundance: .
v_gene: TRBV7-2
CDR3aa: CASSLSPRTSHNEQFF
CDR3nt: TGTGCCAGCAGCTTATCCCCACGGACTAGCCACAATGAGCAGTTCTTC

j_gene: TRBJ2-7
d_gene: .
abundance: .
v_gene: TRBV7-8
CDR3aa: CASSLNPLYEQYF
CDR3nt: TGTGCCAGCAGCTTGAATCCTCTATACGAGCAGTACTTC

j_gene: TRBJ2-7
d_gene: .
abundance: few
v_gene: TRBV7-2
CDR3aa: CASRRTGSYEQYF
CDR3nt: TGTGCCAGCAGGCGGACTGGCTCCTACGAGCAGTACTTC

j_gene: TRBJ2-3
d_gene: TRBD2
abundance: .
v_gene: TRBV10-1
CDR3aa: CASSQTSGGAGDTQYF
CDR3nt: TGCGCCAGCAGCCAGACTAGCGGGGGGGCTGGAGATACGCAGTATTTT

j_gene: TRBJ2-1
d_gene: TRBD2
abundance: .
v_gene: TRBV4-2
CDR3aa: CASSQGTSGDNEQFF
CDR3nt: TGTGCCAGCAGCCAAGGGACTAGCGGAGACAATGAGCAGTTCTTC

j_gene: TRBJ2-3
d_gene: TRBD2
abundance: .
v_gene: TRBV27
CDR3aa: CASSFSGLAGTDTQYF
CDR3nt: TGTGCCAGCAGTTTTTCCGGACTAGCGGGCACAGATACGCAGTATTTT

j_gene: TRBJ2-7
d_gene: .
abundance: few
v_gene: TRBV27
CDR3aa: CASSLGGEQYF
CDR3nt: TGTGCCAGCAGTTTGGGCGGGGAGCAGTACTTC

j_gene: TRBJ1-2
d_gene: .
abundance: once
v_gene: TRBV5-6
CDR3aa: CASSRGSALNYGYTF
CDR3nt: TGTGCCAGCAGCCGAGGGAGCGCACTGAACTATGGCTACACCTTC

j_gene: TRBJ2-1
d_gene: .
abundance: .
v_gene: TRBV6-5
CDR3aa: CASATGAGENEQFF
CDR3nt: TGTGCCAGCGCTACCGGGGCAGGGGAAAACGAGCAGTTCTTC

j_gene: TRBJ2-3
d_gene: .
abundance: .
v_gene: TRBV5-1
CDR3aa: CASIREPSDTQYF
CDR3nt: TGCGCCAGCATACGTGAGCCTAGCGATACGCAGTATTTT

j_gene: TRBJ2-1
d_gene: .
abundance: once
v_gene: TRBV11-3
CDR3aa: CASSSGGLAPYNEQFF
CDR3nt: TGTGCCAGCAGCTCAGGGGGGCTAGCGCCCTACAATGAGCAGTTCTTC

j_gene: TRBJ2-3
d_gene: TRBD2
abundance: .
v_gene: TRBV2
CDR3aa: CASSEASGGVPTDTQYF
CDR3nt: TGTGCCAGCAGTGAAGCTAGCGGGGGGGTCCCCACAGATACGCAGTATTTT

j_gene: TRBJ1-4
d_gene: TRBD1
abundance: few
v_gene: TRBV6-5
CDR3aa: CASSYLGQDNEKLFF
CDR3nt: TGTGCCAGCAGTTACTTGGGACAGGACAATGAAAAACTGTTTTTT

j_gene: TRBJ1-6
d_gene: TRBD1
abundance: .
v_gene: TRBV2
CDR3aa: CASSHNLDRGNRPLHF
CDR3nt: TGTGCCAGCAGTCACAATTTGGACAGGGGTAATCGGCCCCTCCACTTT

j_gene: TRBJ2-2
d_gene: .
abundance: .
v_gene: TRBV6-4
CDR3aa: CASSDIRNTGELFF
CDR3nt: TGTGCCAGCAGTGACATCCGGAACACCGGGGAGCTGTTTTTT

j_gene: TRBJ2-7
d_gene: .
abundance: .
v_gene: TRBV12-5
CDR3aa: CASGSTPDLWSSYEQYF
CDR3nt: TGTGCTAGTGGTTCGACACCGGACTTATGGAGCTCCTACGAGCAGTACTTC

j_gene: TRBJ2-1
d_gene: .
abundance: .
v_gene: TRBV14
CDR3aa: CASSQRRVSYNEQFF
CDR3nt: TGTGCCAGCAGCCAGCGGCGGGTGTCCTACAATGAGCAGTTCTTC

j_gene: TRBJ1-2
d_gene: .
abundance: few
v_gene: TRBV6-1
CDR3aa: CASSWRGGDYGYTF
CDR3nt: TGTGCCAGCAGTTGGAGGGGGGGAGATTATGGCTACACCTTC

j_gene: TRBJ1-1
d_gene: .
abundance: .
v_gene: TRBV6-5
CDR3aa: CASSELGSTGEAFF
CDR3nt: TGTGCCAGCAGTGAACTAGGGAGTACGGGTGAAGCTTTCTTT

j_gene: TRBJ1-6
d_gene: TRBD1
abundance: .
v_gene: TRBV15
CDR3aa: CATSIPGGNSPLHF
CDR3nt: TGTGCCACCAGCATCCCAGGGGGGAATTCACCCCTCCACTTT

j_gene: TRBJ2-7
d_gene: TRBD2
abundance: .
v_gene: TRBV27
CDR3aa: CASSLAGGGYEQYF
CDR3nt: TGTGCCAGCAGTTTAGCGGGAGGAGGCTACGAGCAGTACTTC

j_gene: TRBJ1-1
d_gene: .
abundance: .
v_gene: TRBV11-2
CDR3aa: CASSLYSATEAFF
CDR3nt: TGTGCCAGCAGCTTATACAGTGCCACTGAAGCTTTCTTT

j_gene: TRBJ1-5
d_gene: TRBD1
abundance: .
v_gene: TRBV9
CDR3aa: CASSAGTGGPQHF
CDR3nt: TGTGCCAGCAGCGCCGGGACAGGAGGCCCCCAGCATTTT

j_gene: TRBJ1-2
d_gene: .
abundance: few
v_gene: TRBV30
CDR3aa: CAWVQGGGDYGYTF
CDR3nt: TGTGCCTGGGTCCAGGGCGGGGGTGACTATGGCTACACCTTC

j_gene: TRBJ1-1
d_gene: TRBD1
abundance: .
v_gene: TRBV5-1
CDR3aa: CASSQQGSTEAFF
CDR3nt: TGCGCCAGCAGTCAACAGGGGAGCACTGAAGCTTTCTTT

j_gene: TRBJ1-2
d_gene: .
abundance: .
v_gene: TRBV9
CDR3aa: CASNVLTTALYGYTF
CDR3nt: TGTGCCAGCAACGTCCTTACGACAGCCCTCTATGGCTACACCTTC

j_gene: TRBJ2-1
d_gene: .
abundance: .
v_gene: TRBV19
CDR3aa: CASSIGGSGNEQFF
CDR3nt: TGTGCCAGTAGTATAGGGGGTAGCGGCAATGAGCAGTTCTTC

j_gene: TRBJ1-2
d_gene: .
abundance: .
v_gene: TRBV9
CDR3aa: CASSSPRSGQGINYGYTF
CDR3nt: TGTGCCAGCAGCTCCCCCCGGTCAGGGCAGGGGATTAACTATGGCTACACCTTC

j_gene: TRBJ1-2
d_gene: TRBD1
abundance: .
v_gene: TRBV15
CDR3aa: CATSIRTGGAENYGYTF
CDR3nt: TGTGCCACCAGCATCCGGACAGGGGGCGCTGAAAACTATGGCTACACCTTC

j_gene: TRBJ1-5
d_gene: TRBD1
abundance: .
v_gene: TRBV11-2
CDR3aa: CASSRDRGSNQPQHF
CDR3nt: TGTGCCAGCAGCCGGGACAGGGGTAGCAATCAGCCCCAGCATTTT

j_gene: TRBJ1-2
d_gene: TRBD1
abundance: .
v_gene: TRBV6-1
CDR3aa: CASRGQGADGYTF
CDR3nt: TGTGCCAGCAGGGGACAGGGGGCCGATGGCTACACCTTC

j_gene: TRBJ2-4
d_gene: .
abundance: .
v_gene: TRBV29-1
CDR3aa: CSVRYDRNIQYF
CDR3nt: TGCAGCGTGAGATACGACAGAAACATTCAGTACTTC

j_gene: TRBJ1-1
d_gene: .
abundance: .
v_gene: TRBV19
CDR3aa: CASSTTGNMNTEAFF
CDR3nt: TGTGCCAGTAGTACGACAGGAAACATGAACACTGAAGCTTTCTTT

j_gene: TRBJ2-1
d_gene: TRBD1
abundance: .
v_gene: TRBV5-1
CDR3aa: CASSAGQGLWNEQFF
CDR3nt: TGCGCCAGCAGCGCCGGACAGGGTCTATGGAATGAGCAGTTCTTC

j_gene: TRBJ1-1
d_gene: .
abundance: .
v_gene: TRBV28
CDR3aa: CASSLGGRIPDEAFF
CDR3nt: TGTGCCAGCAGTTTGGGGGGGCGAATACCAGATGAAGCTTTCTTT

j_gene: TRBJ2-1
d_gene: .
abundance: .
v_gene: TRBV7-6
CDR3aa: CASSLGSSYNEQFF
CDR3nt: TGTGCCAGCAGCTTAGGGAGCTCCTACAATGAGCAGTTCTTC

j_gene: TRBJ1-5
d_gene: TRBD1
abundance: .
v_gene: TRBV7-9
CDR3aa: CASSSQGAQQPQHF
CDR3nt: TGTGCCAGCAGTTCTCAGGGGGCGCAGCAGCCCCAGCATTTT

j_gene: TRBJ2-1
d_gene: .
abundance: .
v_gene: TRBV11-2
CDR3aa: CASSPELFYEQFF
CDR3nt: TGTGCCAGCAGCCCCGAACTGTTCTATGAGCAGTTCTTC

j_gene: TRBJ1-1
d_gene: .
abundance: .
v_gene: TRBV19
CDR3aa: CASSRGYENTEAFF
CDR3nt: TGTGCCAGTAGTAGAGGGTACGAGAACACTGAAGCTTTCTTT

j_gene: TRBJ1-2
d_gene: .
abundance: few
v_gene: TRBV6-5
CDR3aa: CASSPLINYGYTF
CDR3nt: TGTGCCAGCAGCCCCCTTATTAACTATGGCTACACCTTC

j_gene: TRBJ2-5
d_gene: TRBD1
abundance: .
v_gene: TRBV29-1
CDR3aa: CSVAPTGGETQYF
CDR3nt: TGCAGCGTTGCCCCCACAGGGGGGGAGACCCAGTACTTC

j_gene: TRBJ2-1
d_gene: TRBD1
abundance: .
v_gene: TRBV27
CDR3aa: CASSLSTGGWNNEQFF
CDR3nt: TGTGCCAGCAGTTTAAGTACAGGGGGCTGGAACAATGAGCAGTTCTTC

j_gene: TRBJ2-7
d_gene: TRBD1
abundance: .
v_gene: TRBV30
CDR3aa: CAWSSRTGASYEQYF
CDR3nt: TGTGCCTGGAGTTCCCGGACAGGGGCCTCCTACGAGCAGTACTTC

j_gene: TRBJ2-5
d_gene: TRBD1
abundance: .
v_gene: TRBV2
CDR3aa: CASSGQGGETQYF
CDR3nt: TGTGCCAGCAGTGGACAGGGCGGGGAGACCCAGTACTTC

j_gene: TRBJ2-7
d_gene: .
abundance: .
v_gene: TRBV7-9
CDR3aa: CASSPIHSPSYEQYF
CDR3nt: TGTGCCAGCAGCCCAATTCACAGCCCCTCCTACGAGCAGTACTTC

j_gene: TRBJ2-1
d_gene: TRBD1
abundance: .
v_gene: TRBV5-6
CDR3aa: CASSPRQGAVYGEQFF
CDR3nt: TGTGCCAGCAGCCCCAGACAGGGGGCGGTTTATGGCGAGCAGTTCTTC